This T cell receptor (beta chain) was identified in a study of shared clonotypes between healthy human individuals. The V gene's germline CDR1 is MNHEY and CDR2 SMNVEV (reference sequence). This CDR3 spans 15 amino acids. The trim removed 5 bases at V and 2 bases at J, leaving 8 bases unmatched. Sequencing was performed with immunoSEQ multiplex PCR; in TCRdb, only in-frame clones are kept and a portion is missing. Of around 1.1 million clones listed, 60% to 80% are singletons. CD4+ cells underwent separation, giving CD45RA+ naive and CD45RA-negative memory subsets. Sequenced sample: memory CD4+ T cells from PBMCs. The subset is: CD45RA-negative fraction. The receptor comes from a man in his late teens or twenties in good health. Some clones in this sample may be carry-over from other donors' samples. This chain joins TRBV27 and TRBJ2-7; 8 nucleotides agree with TRBD1. Written as DNA, the CDR3 is TGTGCCAGCAGTAAACCGGGACAGGTACCCTACGAGCAGTACTTC. Protein: CASSKPGQVPYEQYF.